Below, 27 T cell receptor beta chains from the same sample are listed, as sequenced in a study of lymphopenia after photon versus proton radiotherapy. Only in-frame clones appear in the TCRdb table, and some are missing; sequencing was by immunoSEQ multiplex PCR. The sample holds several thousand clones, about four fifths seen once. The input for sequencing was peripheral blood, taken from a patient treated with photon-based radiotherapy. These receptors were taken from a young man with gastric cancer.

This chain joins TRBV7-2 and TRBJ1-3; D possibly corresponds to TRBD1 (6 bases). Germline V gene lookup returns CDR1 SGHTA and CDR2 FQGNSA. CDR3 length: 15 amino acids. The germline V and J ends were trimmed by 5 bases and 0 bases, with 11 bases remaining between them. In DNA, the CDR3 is TGTGCCAGCAGCCAACAGGGAGTCTCTGGAAACACCATATATTTT. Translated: CASSQQGVSGNTIYF.

In DNA form, the CDR3 reads TGTGCCAGCAGTAGGATAGGGGCTACTGAAGCTTTCTTT. It specifies CASSRIGATEAFF. The chain combines TRBV7-9 with TRBJ1-1; D is perhaps TRBD1 (5 bases). V lost 6 bases and J lost 5, with 13 bases in between. Germline V gives CDR1 SEHNR, CDR2 FQNEAQ (reference sequence). The CDR3 totals 13 residues.

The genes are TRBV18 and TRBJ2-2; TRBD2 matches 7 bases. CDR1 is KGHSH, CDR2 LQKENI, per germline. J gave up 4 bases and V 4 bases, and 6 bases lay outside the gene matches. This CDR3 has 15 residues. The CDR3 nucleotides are TGTGCCAGCTCACGCGGGGGTATCGTCACCGGGGAGCTGTTTTTT. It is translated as CASSRGGIVTGELFF.

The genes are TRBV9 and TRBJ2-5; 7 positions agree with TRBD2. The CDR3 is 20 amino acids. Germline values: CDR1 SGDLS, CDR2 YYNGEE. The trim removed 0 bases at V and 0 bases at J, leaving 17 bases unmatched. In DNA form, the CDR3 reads TGTGCCAGCAGCGTAGGATTGATTGGGGCAAGCGGGATGTACCAAGAGACCCAGTACTTC. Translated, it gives CASSVGLIGASGMYQETQYF.

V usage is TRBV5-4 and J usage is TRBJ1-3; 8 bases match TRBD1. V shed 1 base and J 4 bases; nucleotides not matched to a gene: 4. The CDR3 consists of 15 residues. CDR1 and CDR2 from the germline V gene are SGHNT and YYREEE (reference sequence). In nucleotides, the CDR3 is TGTGCCAGCAGCTTGCAGGGGGCGCAGGGAAACACCATATATTTT. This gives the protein CASSLQGAQGNTIYF.

CDR3 sequence reads: CASTGSSLTSYNEQFF. CDR3 in DNA: TGTGCCAGCACGGGGTCGAGCCTAACGTCTTACAATGAGCAGTTCTTC. The chain links TRBV27 to TRBJ2-1, with a tentative D call TRBD2 (5 bases). The V gene's germline CDR1 is MNHEY and CDR2 SMNVEV (reference sequence). The CDR3 consists of 16 residues. V lost 7 bases and J 4 bases, leaving 20 bases between the germline ends.

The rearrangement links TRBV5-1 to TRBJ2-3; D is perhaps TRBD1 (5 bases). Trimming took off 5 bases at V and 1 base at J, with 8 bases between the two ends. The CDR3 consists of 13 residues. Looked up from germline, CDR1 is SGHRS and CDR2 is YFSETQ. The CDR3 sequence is CASSEGGTDTQYF. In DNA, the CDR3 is TGCGCCAGCAGTGAAGGGGGCACAGATACGCAGTATTTT.

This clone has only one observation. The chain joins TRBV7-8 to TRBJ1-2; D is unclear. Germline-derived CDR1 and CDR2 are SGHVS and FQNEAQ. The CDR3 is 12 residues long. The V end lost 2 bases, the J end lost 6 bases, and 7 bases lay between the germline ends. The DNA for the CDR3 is TGTGCCAGCAGCTTACTTGGGAATGGCTACACCTTC. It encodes CASSLLGNGYTF. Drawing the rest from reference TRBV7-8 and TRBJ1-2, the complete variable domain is GAGVSQSPRYKVAKRGQDVALRCDPISGHVSLFWYQQALGQGPEFLTYFQNEAQLDKSGLPSDRFFAERPEGSVSTLKIQRTQQEDSAVYLCASSLLGNGYTFGSGTRLTVV.

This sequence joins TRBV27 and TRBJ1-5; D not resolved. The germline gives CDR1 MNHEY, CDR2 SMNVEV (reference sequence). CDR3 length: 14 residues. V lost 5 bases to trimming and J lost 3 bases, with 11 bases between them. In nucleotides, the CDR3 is TGTGCCAGCAGTCCTGGGTCACCCAATCAGCCCCAGCATTTT. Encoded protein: CASSPGSPNQPQHF.

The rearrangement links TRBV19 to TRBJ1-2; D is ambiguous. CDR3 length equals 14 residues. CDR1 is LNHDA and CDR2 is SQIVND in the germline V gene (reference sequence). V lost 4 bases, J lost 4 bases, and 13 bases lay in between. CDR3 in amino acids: CASSTRTLPYGYTF. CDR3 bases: TGTGCCAGTAGTACCCGGACGCTACCCTATGGCTACACCTTC.

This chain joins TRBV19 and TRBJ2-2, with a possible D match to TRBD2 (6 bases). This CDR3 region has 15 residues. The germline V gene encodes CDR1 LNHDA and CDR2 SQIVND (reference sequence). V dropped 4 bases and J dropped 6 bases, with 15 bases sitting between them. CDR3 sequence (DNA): TGTGCCAGTAGTACGGGCGGGGTTAGCTCCGGGGAGCTGTTTTTT. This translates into CASSTGGVSSGELFF. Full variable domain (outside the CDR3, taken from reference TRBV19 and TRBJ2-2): DGGITQSPKYLFRKEGQNVTLSCEQNLNHDAMYWYRQDPGQGLRLIYYSQIVNDFQKGDIAEGYSVSREKKESFPLTVTSAQKNPTAFYLCASSTGGVSSGELFFGEGSRLTVL.

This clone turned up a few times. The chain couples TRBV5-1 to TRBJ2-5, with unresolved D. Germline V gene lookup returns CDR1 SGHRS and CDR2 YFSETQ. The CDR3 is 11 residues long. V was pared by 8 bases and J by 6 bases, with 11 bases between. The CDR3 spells CASSDEQTQYF. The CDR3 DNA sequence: TGCGCCAGTTCCGATGAACAGACCCAGTACTTC. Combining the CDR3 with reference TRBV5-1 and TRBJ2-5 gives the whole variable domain KAGVTQTPRYLIKTRGQQVTLSCSPISGHRSVSWYQQTPGQGLQFLFEYFSETQRNKGNFPGRFSGRQFSNSRSEMNVSTLELGDSALYLCASSDEQTQYFGPGTRLLVL.

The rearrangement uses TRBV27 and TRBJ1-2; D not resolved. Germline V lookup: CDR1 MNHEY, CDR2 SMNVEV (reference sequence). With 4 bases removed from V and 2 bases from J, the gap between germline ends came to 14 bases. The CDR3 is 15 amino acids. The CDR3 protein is CASSSQGLGNYGYTF. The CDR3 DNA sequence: TGTGCCAGCAGTTCCCAAGGACTTGGGAACTATGGCTACACCTTC.

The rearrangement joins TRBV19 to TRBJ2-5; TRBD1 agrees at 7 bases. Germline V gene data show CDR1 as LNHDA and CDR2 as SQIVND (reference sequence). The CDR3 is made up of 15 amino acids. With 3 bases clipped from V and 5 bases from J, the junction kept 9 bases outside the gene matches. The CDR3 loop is CASSIWQGEIETQYF. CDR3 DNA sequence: TGTGCCAGTAGTATTTGGCAGGGGGAGATTGAGACCCAGTACTTC.

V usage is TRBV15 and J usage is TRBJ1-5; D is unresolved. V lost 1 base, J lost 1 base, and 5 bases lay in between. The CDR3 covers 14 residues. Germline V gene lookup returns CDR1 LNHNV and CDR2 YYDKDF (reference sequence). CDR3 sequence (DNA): TGTGCCACCAGCAGAGGAATGAGCAATCAGCCCCAGCATTTT. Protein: CATSRGMSNQPQHF.

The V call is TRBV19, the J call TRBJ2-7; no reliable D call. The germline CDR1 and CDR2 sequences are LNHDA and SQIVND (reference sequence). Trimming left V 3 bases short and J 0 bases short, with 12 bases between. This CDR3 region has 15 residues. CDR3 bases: TGTGCCAGTAGTATTGGAATATCGAGCTCCTACGAGCAGTACTTC. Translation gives CASSIGISSSYEQYF.

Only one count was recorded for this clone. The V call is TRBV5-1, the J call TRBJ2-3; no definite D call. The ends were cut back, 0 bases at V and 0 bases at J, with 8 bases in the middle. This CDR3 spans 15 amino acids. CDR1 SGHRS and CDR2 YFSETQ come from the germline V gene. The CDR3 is CASSLATASTDTQYF. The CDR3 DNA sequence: TGCGCCAGCAGCTTGGCAACGGCTAGCACAGATACGCAGTATTTT.

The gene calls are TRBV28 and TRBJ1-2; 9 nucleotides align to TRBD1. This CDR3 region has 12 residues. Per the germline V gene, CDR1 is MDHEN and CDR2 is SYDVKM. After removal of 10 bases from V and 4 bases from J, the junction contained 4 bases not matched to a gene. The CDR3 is CATTQGAYGYTF. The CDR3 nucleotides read TGTGCCACCACACAGGGGGCCTATGGCTACACCTTC.

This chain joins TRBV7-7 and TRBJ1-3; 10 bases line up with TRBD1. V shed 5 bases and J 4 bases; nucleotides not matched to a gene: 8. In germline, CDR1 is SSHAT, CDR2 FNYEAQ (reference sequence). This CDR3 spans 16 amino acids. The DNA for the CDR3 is TGTGCCAGCAGCGAAGGGACAGGGGCTTCCGGAAACACCATATATTTT. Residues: CASSEGTGASGNTIYF.

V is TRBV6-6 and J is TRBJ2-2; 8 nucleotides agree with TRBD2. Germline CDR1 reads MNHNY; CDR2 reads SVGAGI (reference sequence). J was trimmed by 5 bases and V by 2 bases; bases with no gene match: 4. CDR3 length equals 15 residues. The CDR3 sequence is CASSYRGGNTGELFF. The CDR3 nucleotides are TGTGCCAGCAGTTACCGGGGGGGCAATACCGGGGAGCTGTTTTTT.

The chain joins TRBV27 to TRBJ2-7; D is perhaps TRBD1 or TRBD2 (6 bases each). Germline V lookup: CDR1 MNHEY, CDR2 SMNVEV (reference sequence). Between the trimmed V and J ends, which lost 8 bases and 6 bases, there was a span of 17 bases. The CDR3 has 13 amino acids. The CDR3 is CASSQGRRGEQYF. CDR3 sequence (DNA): TGTGCCAGCTCTCAGGGGAGGCGGGGCGAGCAGTACTTC.

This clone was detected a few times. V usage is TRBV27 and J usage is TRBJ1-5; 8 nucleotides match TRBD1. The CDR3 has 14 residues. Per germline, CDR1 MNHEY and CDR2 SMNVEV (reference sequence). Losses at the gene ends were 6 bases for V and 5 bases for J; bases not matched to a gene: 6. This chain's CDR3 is CASSNGQGDQPQHF. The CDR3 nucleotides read TGTGCCAGCAGCAACGGACAGGGCGATCAGCCCCAGCATTTT.

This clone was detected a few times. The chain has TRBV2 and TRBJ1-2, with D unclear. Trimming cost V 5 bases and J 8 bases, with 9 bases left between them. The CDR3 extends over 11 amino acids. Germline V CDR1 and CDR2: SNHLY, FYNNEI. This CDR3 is CASSRQGGYTF. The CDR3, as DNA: TGTGCCAGCAGTAGACAAGGCGGCTACACCTTC.

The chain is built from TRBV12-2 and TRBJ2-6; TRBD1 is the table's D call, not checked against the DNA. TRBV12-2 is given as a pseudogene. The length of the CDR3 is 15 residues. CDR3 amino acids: CASRLQGSGANVLTF. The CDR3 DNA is TGTGCAAGTCGCTTACAGGGCTCTGGGGCCAACGTCCTGACTTTC.

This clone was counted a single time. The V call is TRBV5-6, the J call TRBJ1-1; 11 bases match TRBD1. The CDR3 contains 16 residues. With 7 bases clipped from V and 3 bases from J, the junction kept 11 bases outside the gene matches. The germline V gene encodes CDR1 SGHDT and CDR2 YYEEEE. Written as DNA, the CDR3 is TGTGCCAGCCATGACGGACAGGGGGCGCGGGACACTGAAGCTTTCTTT. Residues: CASHDGQGARDTEAFF.

DNA for the CDR3: TGTGCCAGCAGCTTGGTCCAAAACACCGGGGAGCTGTTTTTT. Amino acids: CASSLVQNTGELFF. V is TRBV5-4 and J is TRBJ2-2; unclear D gene. Trimming took off 0 bases at V and 2 bases at J, with 5 bases between the two ends. The CDR3 has 14 residues. In germline, CDR1 is SGHNT, CDR2 YYREEE (reference sequence).

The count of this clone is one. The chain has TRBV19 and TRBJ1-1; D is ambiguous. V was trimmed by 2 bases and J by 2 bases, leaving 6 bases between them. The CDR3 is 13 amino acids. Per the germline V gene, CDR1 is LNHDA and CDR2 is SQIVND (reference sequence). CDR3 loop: CASSISVNTEAFF. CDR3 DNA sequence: TGTGCCAGTAGTATATCAGTTAACACTGAAGCTTTCTTT.